Listed below are T cell receptor beta chains from one sample, sequenced in a study of blood T cell repertoires in COVID-19. Using immunoSEQ multiplex PCR, the repertoire was profiled, and TCRdb retains in-frame clones only, with some absent. The top ten clones hold 10% to 15% of a sample with some 87,000 clones, approximately 86% of them seen once. The sample taken for sequencing was peripheral blood. The receptor source for this set is a woman between 65 and 79 years old with active or convalescent COVID-19. Each CDR3 is given with its conserved first and last residue. The D gene is left open where the match is weak. Clone sizes are given selectively: once, few, many, or a class where the clone is expanded.

.,TRBJ2-7,.,TRBV7-2,TGTGCCAGCACCTTTTCGCGGCAGGGAACCTACGAGCAGTACTTC,CASTFSRQGTYEQYF
.,TRBJ2-7,.,TRBV6-2/TRBV6-3,TGTGCCAGCAGTTACCGGGGTGTCCTAGGATCCGAGCAGTACTTC,CASSYRGVLGSEQYF
few,TRBJ2-1,.,TRBV13,TGTGCCAGCAGCCCCCGGGACAATATGGGGAATGAGCAGTTCTTC,CASSPRDNMGNEQFF
.,TRBJ1-3,.,TRBV7-9,TGTGCCAGCAGCTACGACACCTCTGGAAACACCATATATTTT,CASSYDTSGNTIYF
few,TRBJ1-5,TRBD1,TRBV19,TGTGCCAGTAGTCCAGGGGGCGGTCAGCCCCAGCATTTT,CASSPGGGQPQHF
.,TRBJ2-5,TRBD1,TRBV29-1,TGCAGCGGGACAGGGATCCAAGAGACCCAGTACTTC,CSGTGIQETQYF
few,TRBJ1-6,.,TRBV21-1,TGTGCCAGCAGCACCGGGAGCGATAGAGGCCTCGGGCCCGCGTCTTATTCACCCCTCCACTTT,CASSTGSDRGLGPASYSPLHF
.,TRBJ1-2,TRBD1,TRBV5-6,TGTGCCAGCAGCTCCGGGACAGGCGCTAACTATGGCTACACCTTC,CASSSGTGANYGYTF
few,TRBJ1-1,.,TRBV3-1/TRBV3-2,TGTGCCAGCAGCCAAGTTTCAGGGTACACTGAAGCTTTCTTT,CASSQVSGYTEAFF
.,TRBJ2-7,.,TRBV9,TGTGCCAGCAGCGTAGCCGAGGCCCCTTCCTACGAGCAGTACTTC,CASSVAEAPSYEQYF
.,TRBJ2-7,TRBD1,TRBV7-9,TGTGCCAGCAGCTTAACTACGGACAGGAGCTACGAGCAGTACTTC,CASSLTTDRSYEQYF
.,TRBJ1-2,TRBD1,TRBV7-2,TGTGCCAGCAGCACCCCAGGGGGCAATGGCTACACCTTC,CASSTPGGNGYTF
.,TRBJ1-1,.,TRBV6-2/TRBV6-3,TGTGCCAGCAGTTACCAAGGGGAAACTGAAGCTTTCTTT,CASSYQGETEAFF
.,TRBJ1-5,.,TRBV7-2,TGTGCCAGCAGCTTAGCGGGGAGGAGCAATCAGCCCCAGCATTTT,CASSLAGRSNQPQHF
.,TRBJ1-3,TRBD1,TRBV27,TGTGCCAGCAGTCTTTCAAGGGACAGGGGAAACACCATATATTTT,CASSLSRDRGNTIYF
.,TRBJ2-3,.,TRBV24-1,TGTGCCACCAGTGATGCCATGAGAGGGCAGTATTTT,CATSDAMRGQYF
.,TRBJ2-5,.,TRBV6-5,TGTGCCAGCAGTACAGGGTCGGAGACCCAGTACTTC,CASSTGSETQYF
.,TRBJ1-4,.,TRBV19,TGTGCCAGTAGTATAGGTGGACTGACTAATGAAAAACTGTTTTTT,CASSIGGLTNEKLFF
.,TRBJ2-2,.,TRBV11-2,TGTGCCAGCAGCGGAGGACAGTTGGGAACCGGGGAGCTGTTTTTT,CASSGGQLGTGELFF
.,TRBJ1-2,.,TRBV3-1/TRBV3-2,TGTGCCAGCAGTCCCGTCCTGCTGATAAGCGCTAACTATGGCTACACCTTC,CASSPVLLISANYGYTF
.,TRBJ2-7,.,TRBV6-5,TGTGCCAGCAGTTCCAACATTCCGACGCGGGGCGAGCAGTACTTC,CASSSNIPTRGEQYF
once,TRBJ1-4,TRBD1,TRBV5-1,TGCGCCAGCAGCCCGCAGGGGGCTAGTGAAAAACTGTTTTTT,CASSPQGASEKLFF
once,TRBJ1-5,.,TRBV6-6,TGTGCCAGCAGGGGAGGGAGGGACCCGACGGGCCAGCCCCAGCATTTT,CASRGGRDPTGQPQHF
.,TRBJ2-3,.,TRBV18,TGTGCCAGCTCGACCCTTGCTGGGACTCGAACAGATACGCAGTATTTT,CASSTLAGTRTDTQYF
few,TRBJ1-2,.,TRBV6-1,TGTGCCAGCAGTGAAGAGGGGGGCTACACCTTC,CASSEEGGYTF
.,TRBJ2-3,.,TRBV6-5,TGTGCCAGCAGTTACTCCAGTTCCACAGATACGCAGTATTTT,CASSYSSSTDTQYF
.,TRBJ2-1,.,TRBV3-1/TRBV3-2,TGTGCCAGCAGCCAAGCTAACTCCCCCTACAATGAGCAGTTCTTC,CASSQANSPYNEQFF
.,TRBJ2-3,.,TRBV7-2,TGTGCCAGCAGCTCACAGACAGCTATGACCACAGATACGCAGTATTTT,CASSSQTAMTTDTQYF
.,TRBJ2-2,.,TRBV4-2,TGTGCCAGCAGCCAAGGAGGGGCGGGGACCGGGGAGCTGTTTTTT,CASSQGGAGTGELFF
.,TRBJ1-2,.,TRBV28,TGTGCCAGCAGCCTGGGGACTCCCTTC,CASSLGTPF
.,TRBJ2-3,.,TRBV5-1,TGCGCCAGCAGCTTGGGTACGGGGACAGATACGCAGTATTTT,CASSLGTGTDTQYF
.,TRBJ2-7,.,TRBV4-1,TGCGCCAGCAGTCAGGACAGCTCGAGGGAGCAGTACTTC,CASSQDSSREQYF
few,TRBJ2-6,TRBD2,TRBV10-3,TGTGCCTCCTCGACTAGCACTAGTGGGGCCAACGTCCTGACTTTC,CASSTSTSGANVLTF